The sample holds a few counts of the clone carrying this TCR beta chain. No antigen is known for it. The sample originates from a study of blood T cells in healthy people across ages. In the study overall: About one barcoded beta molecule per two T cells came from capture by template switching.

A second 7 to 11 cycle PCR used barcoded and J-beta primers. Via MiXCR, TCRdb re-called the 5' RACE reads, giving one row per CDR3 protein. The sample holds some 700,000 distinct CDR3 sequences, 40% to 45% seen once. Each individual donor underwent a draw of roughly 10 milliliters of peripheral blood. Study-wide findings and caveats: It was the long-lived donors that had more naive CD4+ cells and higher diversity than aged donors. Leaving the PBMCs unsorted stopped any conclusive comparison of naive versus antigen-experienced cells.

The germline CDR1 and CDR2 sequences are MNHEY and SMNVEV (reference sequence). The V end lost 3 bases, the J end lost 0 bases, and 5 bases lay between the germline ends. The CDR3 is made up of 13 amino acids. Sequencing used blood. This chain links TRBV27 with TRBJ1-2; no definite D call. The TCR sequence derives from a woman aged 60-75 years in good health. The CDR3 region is CASSFRANYGYTF. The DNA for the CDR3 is TGTGCCAGCAGTTTTAGGGCTAACTATGGCTACACCTTC.